Following are 18 T cell receptor beta chains from one sample sequenced in a study of T cells in Graves' hyperthyroidism and ophthalmopathy. RNA transcripts were the template for amplifying TCR beta CDR3 regions. The HTBI primer set served for first-round RT-PCR of the TCR CDR3. Each CDR3 protein gets one entry after TCRdb re-called the multiplex PCR reads with MiXCR. The table has 650,000 to 800,000 distinct CDR3 sequences, 45% seen once. Sequenced: peripheral blood or thyroid tissue (not recorded which). The receptors were sampled from an adult man with Graves' disease, either hyperthyroidism or ophthalmopathy (not recorded which).

The chain joins TRBV11-2 to TRBJ1-1; possibly TRBD1 for D (5 bases). This CDR3 is 14 amino acids long. Germline-derived CDR1 and CDR2 are SGHAT and FQNNGV. Trimming removed 1 base from V and 6 bases from J, with 12 bases in between. The CDR3 spells CASSLVRDRAEAFF. In nucleotides, the CDR3 is TGTGCCAGCAGCTTAGTCAGGGATCGGGCTGAAGCTTTCTTT.

This clonotype has at least ten counts. The rearrangement joins TRBV2 to TRBJ1-1, with 7 positions matching TRBD1. Looked up from germline, CDR1 is SNHLY and CDR2 is FYNNEI. There are 14 residues in the CDR3. The V segment lost 4 bases and the J segment 5 bases; nucleotides outside the gene matches: 7. Here the CDR3 reads CASSGDRLGTEAFF. The DNA of the CDR3 is TGTGCCAGCAGTGGGGACAGACTGGGAACTGAAGCTTTCTTT.

The chain combines TRBV20-1 with TRBJ2-7; maybe TRBD2 (6 bases). With 3 bases removed from V and 5 bases from J, the gap between germline ends came to 14 bases. CDR3 length: 13 amino acids. The germline gives CDR1 DFQATT, CDR2 SNEGSKA (reference sequence). DNA for the CDR3: TGCAGTGCTAGCGGGGGTGGGGAGCACGAGCAGTACTTC. Translation gives CSASGGGEHEQYF.

V is TRBV9 and J is TRBJ1-3; tentatively, D is TRBD1 (6 bases). Germline CDR1 SGDLS, CDR2 YYNGEE. Trimming removed 3 bases from V and 8 bases from J, with 12 bases in between. This CDR3 region has 13 residues. The CDR3 loop reads CASSDPGVDTIYF. The CDR3 DNA reads as TGTGCCAGCAGCGACCCAGGGGTAGACACCATATATTTT.

V is TRBV2 and J is TRBJ1-1; D is uncertain. V lost 5 bases and J 5 bases, leaving 21 bases between the germline ends. The CDR3 has 16 amino acids. Germline lookup yields CDR1 SNHLY and CDR2 FYNNEI. The CDR3 region has the DNA TGTGCCAGCAGTTACTCCGCTCGGGATCTTACGACTGAAGCTTTCTTT. This translates into CASSYSARDLTTEAFF.

This clonotype was found once. The V call is TRBV7-9, the J call TRBJ1-4, with 10 nucleotides matching TRBD1. CDR1 SEHNR and CDR2 FQNEAQ come from the germline V gene (reference sequence). The CDR3 has 16 residues. V was clipped by 3 bases and J by 6 bases; unmatched bases: 7. CDR3: CASSFRDRGVDEKLFF. Written as DNA, the CDR3 is TGTGCCAGCAGCTTCCGGGACAGGGGAGTTGATGAAAAACTGTTTTTT.

This clonotype was seen only a few times. The J gene is TRBJ1-6, the V gene TRBV7-8; maybe TRBD1 (5 bases). V was shortened by 7 bases and J by 5 bases, with 15 bases between the two germline ends. The CDR3 has 15 amino acids. The germline V gene has CDR1 SGHVS and CDR2 FQNEAQ. CDR3 region: CASTRGTLNNSPLHF. The CDR3 DNA reads as TGTGCCAGCACCCGCGGGACGTTGAATAATTCACCCCTCCACTTT.

The chain carries TRBV5-1 and TRBJ1-1, with unresolved D. The germline CDR1 and CDR2 sequences are SGHRS and YFSETQ. This CDR3 is 14 amino acids long. Trimming shortened V by 1 base and J by 4 bases, and 11 bases separated the two germline ends. CDR3 region: CASSLYLSGTEAFF. The CDR3 nucleotides are TGCGCCAGCAGCTTGTACCTATCGGGCACTGAAGCTTTCTTT. The whole variable domain, filled in from reference TRBV5-1 and TRBJ1-1, reads KAGVTQTPRYLIKTRGQQVTLSCSPISGHRSVSWYQQTPGQGLQFLFEYFSETQRNKGNFPGRFSGRQFSNSRSEMNVSTLELGDSALYLCASSLYLSGTEAFFGQGTRLTVV.

In its sample, this clonotype was seen a few times. The chain couples TRBV20-1 to TRBJ2-5; the D is unclear. The CDR3 is made up of 14 amino acids. Trimming removed 2 bases from V and 2 bases from J, with 12 bases in between. From germline, CDR1 is DFQATT and CDR2 SNEGSKA (reference sequence). This CDR3 reads CSARPGTPQETQYF. DNA for the CDR3: TGCAGTGCTAGACCGGGCACCCCTCAAGAGACCCAGTACTTC.

This clonotype was picked up many times. This rearrangement joins TRBV7-2 to TRBJ1-5; D unclear. The CDR3 covers 13 residues. In germline, CDR1 is SGHTA, CDR2 FQGNSA. The V and J ends lost 1 base and 0 bases respectively, with 1 base between them. The CDR3 nucleotides read TGTGCCAGCAGCTTAGTTAGCAATCAGCCCCAGCATTTT. Protein: CASSLVSNQPQHF.

This clonotype was recorded many times. This chain links TRBV29-1 with TRBJ2-7; TRBD1 agrees at 9 bases. Trimming took 3 bases from V and 6 from J; bases not matched to a gene: 3. Germline CDR1 reads SQVTM; CDR2 reads ANQGSEA. This CDR3 comprises 12 residues. CDR3 loop: CSVEGQGREQYF. CDR3 DNA sequence: TGCAGCGTTGAGGGACAGGGACGCGAGCAGTACTTC.

The chain recombines TRBV6-1 with TRBJ1-6; D is unclear. CDR1 is MNHNS and CDR2 is SASEGT in the germline V gene. CDR3 length equals 14 residues. Trimming left V 5 bases short and J 5 bases short, with 10 bases between. The CDR3, as DNA: TGTGCCAGCAGTACCGGACGGAATAATTCACCCCTCCACTTT. Translated, it gives CASSTGRNNSPLHF.

The chain uses TRBV29-1 and TRBJ1-6, with a possible D match to TRBD1 (5 bases). From germline, CDR1 is SQVTM and CDR2 ANQGSEA. Trimming pared 5 bases from V and 7 bases from J, leaving 15 bases between. CDR3 length equals 14 residues. The CDR3 loop reads CSVSTETTNSPLHF. As DNA, the CDR3 is TGCAGCGTTTCGACAGAGACAACCAATTCACCCCTCCACTTT.

This chain uses TRBV2 with TRBJ1-2; perhaps TRBD1 as D (5 bases). The CDR3 runs 13 residues. With 7 bases removed from V and 5 bases from J, the gap between germline ends came to 14 bases. Germline CDR1 reads SNHLY; CDR2 reads FYNNEI. CDR3: CASIITREYGYTF. The CDR3 bases are TGTGCCAGCATCATAACCAGGGAGTATGGCTACACCTTC.

Points on this clonotype: One end of the junction fails to match germline, which may point to a read error. The V gene is TRBV2, the J gene TRBJ2-2; D is undetermined. The CDR3 runs to 10 residues. CDR1 SNHLY and CDR2 FYNNEI come from the germline V gene. The chain's CDR3 is CASSYSRGVW. CDR3 sequence (DNA): TGTGCCAGCAGTTACTCGCGAGGTGTTTGG.

This clonotype was counted a single time. The chain employs TRBV19 and TRBJ1-4, with D tentatively TRBD1 (5 bases). Looked up from germline, CDR1 is LNHDA and CDR2 is SQIVND (reference sequence). This CDR3 comprises 15 residues. V gave up 7 bases and J gave up 12 bases, with 24 bases separating them. The CDR3 coding sequence is TGTGCCAGTAAATTCAGGCAGGGAGAATCGGAAGAACTGTTTTTT. This encodes CASKFRQGESEELFF.

This clonotype was observed many times. The chain joins TRBV29-1 to TRBJ1-2, with 9 bases identical to TRBD1. Trimming cost V 5 bases and J 2 bases; bases outside gene matches: 3. Germline assignment: CDR1 SQVTM and CDR2 ANQGSEA. This CDR3 region has 13 residues. The CDR3 region has the DNA TGCAGCGTTCTAGGACAGGGGAACTATGGCTACACCTTC. This gives the protein CSVLGQGNYGYTF.

The rearrangement links TRBV12-3 or TRBV12-4 to TRBJ2-2; D remains unclear. This CDR3 comprises 13 residues. CDR3: CASEHGGTGELFF. DNA for the CDR3: TGTGCTAGTGAACACGGTGGGACCGGGGAGCTGTTTTTT.